A selection of T cell receptor beta chains follows, all from one sample in a study of shared clonotypes between healthy human individuals. Using immunoSEQ multiplex PCR, the repertoire was profiled, and TCRdb retains in-frame clones only, with some absent. The sample contains 2 million to 3 million clones, 93% of which appear only once. Material for sequencing was naive CD4+ T cells from PBMCs. These receptor sequences come from a young man in good health. Some clones in this sample may be carry-over from other donors' samples. CDR3s include the opening cysteine and the closing phenylalanine or tryptophan. The order of the fields is J gene, V gene, D gene, clone size, CDR3 protein, CDR3 DNA. D genes are given only for firm matches. Clone size appears in some rows only: once, few, many, or a class for an expanded clone.

>TRBJ1-5|TRBV7-9|TRBD1|few
CASSLGGTGRAQHF
TGTGCCAGCAGCTTAGGGGGGACAGGCCGGGCCCAGCATTTT
>TRBJ2-1|TRBV10-3|NA|NA
CAISTSSSYNEQFF
TGTGCCATCAGTACTAGTAGTTCCTACAATGAGCAGTTCTTC
>TRBJ1-6|TRBV18|TRBD1|NA
CASFRDRDSPLHF
TGTGCCAGCTTTAGGGACAGGGACTCACCCCTCCACTTT
>TRBJ1-5|TRBV6-6|TRBD1|NA
CASIYDRASNQPQHF
TGTGCCAGCATCTACGACAGGGCTAGCAATCAGCCCCAGCATTTT
>TRBJ1-2|TRBV9|NA|NA
CASSPGARPNYGYTF
TGTGCCAGCTCGCCCGGGGCTCGACCTAACTATGGCTACACCTTC
>TRBJ1-5|TRBV28|NA|few
CASSLSGPRQPQHF
TGTGCCAGCAGCCTAAGCGGGCCGCGACAGCCCCAGCATTTT
>TRBJ2-2|TRBV2|NA|NA
CASLPQESPGELFF
TGTGCCAGCCTCCCGCAGGAGAGTCCCGGGGAGCTGTTTTTT
>TRBJ2-3|TRBV5-6|TRBD2|once
CASSPLGGSRNTDTQYF
TGTGCCAGCAGCCCACTTGGCGGGAGTAGAAACACAGATACGCAGTATTTT
>TRBJ2-7|TRBV7-8|NA|NA
CASSLGASYEQYF
TGTGCCAGCAGCTTAGGAGCCTCCTACGAGCAGTACTTC
>TRBJ1-1|TRBV6-1|TRBD1|NA
CASRPDMTGGSEAFF
TGTGCCAGCAGGCCGGATATGACAGGGGGTTCTGAAGCTTTCTTT
>TRBJ2-5|TRBV25-1|NA|NA
CASSEFAQETQYF
TGTGCCAGCAGTGAATTCGCGCAAGAGACCCAGTACTTC
>TRBJ2-7|TRBV6-1|TRBD2|NA
CASSLPGLAYEQYF
TGTGCCAGCAGTCTACCGGGACTAGCCTACGAGCAGTACTTC
>TRBJ1-6|TRBV29-1|TRBD1|NA
CSVYPLQGAKGGGYNSPLHF
TGCAGCGTCTACCCGCTGCAGGGGGCGAAGGGGGGAGGCTATAATTCACCCCTCCACTTT
>TRBJ1-1|TRBV7-2|NA|NA
CASSPTRDTEAFF
TGTGCCAGCAGCCCTACGAGGGACACTGAAGCTTTCTTT
>TRBJ2-2|TRBV7-9|TRBD1|NA
CASSPTWDRGRGAGELFF
TGTGCCAGCAGCCCCACCTGGGACAGGGGGCGAGGGGCCGGGGAGCTGTTTTTT
>TRBJ2-2|TRBV18|TRBD1|NA
CASSPSWTGAQNTGELFF
TGTGCCAGCTCACCATCATGGACAGGGGCTCAGAACACCGGGGAGCTGTTTTTT
>TRBJ1-4|TRBV6-6|NA|NA
CASRGGGPNEKLFF
TGTGCCAGCAGGGGCGGGGGGCCTAATGAAAAACTGTTTTTT